This T cell receptor delta chain was observed in a study of Vδ1+ human thymocytes. Regarding this clone: The antigen remains undetermined. A much more abundant neighbour one base away suggests this may be a read error. The sample holds other DNA sequences that translate to the same CDR3.

Sequences come from RNA converted to cDNA by reverse transcription. Multiplex PCR used pooled V-gene forward primers and a constant-region reverse primer to amplify CDR3s. TCRdb ran CATT on the multiplex PCR reads. Among 45,000 to 60,000 delta-chain clones, more than 15% were seen once, and the ten largest hold roughly 0.46%. Alphabeta T cells were depleted, then CD3+ Vdelta1+ Vdelta2- thymocytes were FACS-sorted. Vdelta1+ thymocyte sorts reached between roughly 96% and 99.6% purity. V was trimmed by 8 bases and J by 0 bases, leaving 18 bases between them. Germline V CDR1 and CDR2: GEAIGNYY, EKD. The CDR3 has 15 amino acids. General observations from the study: TRD repertoires were essentially private, unlike widely shared TRG clonotypes. Unlike peripheral blood Vdelta1+ controls, thymic delta-chain sequences included 15% to 25% Vdelta2 and few Vdelta3. Thymic TRG and TRD repertoires appeared highly polyclonal.

The clonotype was recovered from a boy less than two years old who had congenital heart surgery. The sequencing sample was made of Vdelta1+ gamma-delta thymocytes from the thymus. The subset here: FACS-sorted CD3+ TCRalphabeta- TCRVdelta1+ TCRVdelta2- thymocytes. The chain is built from TRDV2 and TRDJ1, with a weak D call TRDD3 (5 bases). The CDR3 region is CASLGDSPYTDKLIF. Here the CDR3 DNA reads TGTGCCTCCCTGGGAGATTCGCCGTACACCGATAAACTCATCTTT.